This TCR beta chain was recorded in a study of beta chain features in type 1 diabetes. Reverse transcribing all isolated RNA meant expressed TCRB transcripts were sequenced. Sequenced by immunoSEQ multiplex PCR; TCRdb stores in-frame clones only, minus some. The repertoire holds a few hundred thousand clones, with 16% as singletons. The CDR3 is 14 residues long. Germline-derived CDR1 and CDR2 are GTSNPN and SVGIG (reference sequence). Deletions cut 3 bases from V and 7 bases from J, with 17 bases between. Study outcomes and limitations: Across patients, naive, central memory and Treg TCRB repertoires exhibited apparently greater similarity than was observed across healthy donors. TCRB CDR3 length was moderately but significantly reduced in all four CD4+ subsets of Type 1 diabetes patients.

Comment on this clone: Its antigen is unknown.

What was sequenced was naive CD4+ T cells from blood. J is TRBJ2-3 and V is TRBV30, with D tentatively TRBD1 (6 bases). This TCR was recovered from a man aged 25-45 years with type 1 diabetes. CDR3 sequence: CAWSFGVGDNTQYF. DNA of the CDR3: TGTGCCTGGAGCTTCGGCGTAGGGGACAATACGCAGTATTTT.